Below are 3 T cell receptor beta chains sequenced from a single sample in a study of control samples from healthy donors and cancer patients (dated by TCRdb to 2020 to 2022). Receptor libraries were prepared by the immunoSEQ multiplex PCR assay. In its TCRdb copy, this immuneACCESS table keeps in-frame sequences only and misses some clones. Where compared with another copy, unresolved V genes explain less than half of these, and the others have no known cause. The sample data list approximately 63,000 clones, and almost 85% of these were observed just once. In total, the top ten clones hold nearly 5.5% of the sample. Material: blood. All receptors derive from a middle-aged man in good health.

This clone is a singleton in its sample. The chain is built from TRBV18 and TRBJ1-2; 8 positions match TRBD1. Germline CDR1 and CDR2: KGHSH and LQKENI. J was trimmed by 3 bases and V by 1 base; bases with no gene match: 4. CDR3 size: 15 residues. The CDR3 DNA reads TGTGCCAGCTCACCACTACAGGGGGGCGACTATGGCTACACCTTC. This gives the protein CASSPLQGGDYGYTF.

There are a few counts of this clone. The V gene is TRBV19, the J gene TRBJ1-2; D unresolved. The V and J ends lost 1 base and 2 bases respectively, with 11 bases between them. The CDR3 consists of 15 residues. Germline CDR1 reads LNHDA; CDR2 reads SQIVND (reference sequence). Written as DNA, the CDR3 is TGTGCCAGTAGTATAGGGGCGGGAGTCAACTATGGCTACACCTTC. Residues: CASSIGAGVNYGYTF.

This chain uses TRBV5-5 with TRBJ2-3; TRBD2 matches 7 bases. The CDR3 covers 14 residues. V shed 1 base, J shed 2 bases, and the junction held 1 base outside the gene matches. Germline assignment: CDR1 SGHKS and CDR2 YYEKEE (reference sequence). CDR3 loop: CASSLSGTTDTQYF. The CDR3 bases are TGTGCCAGCAGCTTGAGCGGGACCACAGATACGCAGTATTTT.